Presented here are 3 T cell receptor beta chains from one specimen sequenced in a study of shared clonotypes between healthy human individuals. Sequencing was performed with immunoSEQ multiplex PCR; in TCRdb, only in-frame clones are kept and a portion is missing. Among around 100,000 clones listed, roughly 69% were seen once. The sample comprised memory CD8+ T cells sorted from blood. Specified subset: CD45RO+ cells pooled with CCR7-negative TemRA cells. Receptors were obtained from a young man in good health.

V is TRBV9 and J is TRBJ2-2, with TRBD2 identical over 7 bases. The CDR3 loop spans 15 amino acids. Germline V gives CDR1 SGDLS, CDR2 YYNGEE. The V gene end was trimmed by 6 bases and the J gene end by 6 bases; junction bases not matched to a gene: 11. The CDR3 sequence: CASKAVPSGSGELFF. The CDR3 nucleotides are TGTGCCAGCAAAGCAGTCCCTAGCGGCTCCGGGGAGCTGTTTTTT.

CDR3 coding DNA: TGTGCCACAAAACCGGGACAGGGCACCGGGGAGCTGTTTTTT. Amino acids: CATKPGQGTGELFF. The V call is TRBV15, the J call TRBJ2-2, with TRBD1 matching 9 bases. Germline-derived CDR1 and CDR2 are LNHNV and YYDKDF (reference sequence). This CDR3 comprises 14 residues. With V trimmed by 9 bases and J by 4 bases, 6 bases remained unmatched. Variable domain in full (rest from reference TRBV15 and TRBJ2-2): DAMVIQNPRYQVTQFGKPVTLSCSQTLNHNVMYWYQQKSSQAPKLLFHYYDKDFNNEADTPDNFQSRRPNTSFCFLDIRSPGLGDTAMYLCATKPGQGTGELFFGEGSRLTVL.

The chain recombines TRBV18 with TRBJ2-5; D unresolved. Trimming shortened V by 0 bases and J by 3 bases, and 8 bases separated the two germline ends. Per the germline V gene, CDR1 is KGHSH and CDR2 is LQKENI. The CDR3 consists of 14 residues. The CDR3 coding sequence is TGTGCCAGCTCACCACCGTATCAGGAAGAGACCCAGTACTTC. Amino acids: CASSPPYQEETQYF.